One sample yielded the 6 T cell receptor beta chains listed below, sequenced in a study of OX40 agonist ivuxolimab in advanced cancers. TCRdb's copy holds only in-frame clones and misses some; the assay was immunoSEQ multiplex PCR. Of over 100,000 clones listed, 93% are singletons. The sequencing used CD4+ or CD8+ T cells sorted from blood, collected in a trial of the OX40 agonist ivuxolimab. The origin of the receptors is an adult with an advanced solid tumor such as melanoma, head and neck, liver or kidney cancer.

This clone was recorded only once. V is TRBV15 and J is TRBJ2-7; TRBD1 matches 7 bases. Trimming cost V 5 bases and J 4 bases; bases outside gene matches: 11. Per the germline V gene, CDR1 is LNHNV and CDR2 is YYDKDF (reference sequence). The CDR3 sequence is 15 residues long. The CDR3 coding sequence is TGTGCCACCAGCGAAGACAGGGCAAGGAGATACGAGCAGTACTTC. Protein product: CATSEDRARRYEQYF.

This chain joins TRBV28 and TRBJ2-1, with a possible D match to TRBD2 (6 bases). V lost 7 bases and J 0 bases, leaving 13 bases between the germline ends. Germline V lookup: CDR1 MDHEN, CDR2 SYDVKM. CDR3 length equals 15 residues. CDR3 sequence: CASKEAGSSYNEQFF. CDR3 nucleotides: TGTGCCAGCAAAGAGGCGGGGAGCTCCTACAATGAGCAGTTCTTC.

This sequence joins TRBV28 and TRBJ2-1, with 9 bases matching TRBD2. Germline CDR1 and CDR2: MDHEN and SYDVKM. This CDR3 spans 15 amino acids. Trimming cost V 2 bases and J 4 bases; bases outside gene matches: 3. CDR3 coding DNA: TGTGCCAGCAGTTTAAGGCTAGCGGGGTACAATGAGCAGTTCTTC. Its protein is CASSLRLAGYNEQFF. The variable domain in full, with the rest retrieved from reference TRBV28 and TRBJ2-1, is DVKVTQSSRYLVKRTGEKVFLECVQDMDHENMFWYRQDPGLGLRLIYFSYDVKMKEKGDIPEGYSVSREKKERFSLILESASTNQTSMYLCASSLRLAGYNEQFFGPGTRLTVL.

J is TRBJ1-5 and V is TRBV2; 9 nucleotides match TRBD1. Trimming cost V 5 bases and J 4 bases; bases outside gene matches: 6. Germline V lookup: CDR1 SNHLY, CDR2 FYNNEI. The CDR3 has 15 amino acids. The CDR3 coding sequence is TGTGCCAGCAGTCGGGACAGGGTCGGGAATCAGCCCCAGCATTTT. Its translation: CASSRDRVGNQPQHF.

The chain carries TRBV19 and TRBJ2-2; D gene unclear. Looked up from germline, CDR1 is LNHDA and CDR2 is SQIVND (reference sequence). The CDR3 loop spans 13 amino acids. V shed 1 base and J shed 5 bases, with 5 bases lying between them. CDR3: CASSIGVTGELFF. In nucleotides, the CDR3 is TGTGCCAGTAGTATAGGGGTTACCGGGGAGCTGTTTTTT.

To note about this clone: The germline gene is not matched at one end of the junction; a read error may be the cause. The chain links TRBV6-1 to TRBJ1-3; D unresolved. CDR3 length: 14 residues. Germline lookup yields CDR1 MNHNS and CDR2 SASEGT. CDR3: CASGREFSGNAIYF. The CDR3 nucleotides read TGTGCCAGCGGAAGGGAATTCTCTGGAAACGCCATATATTTT.